This TCR beta chain originates from a study of Graves' ophthalmopathy and Graves' hyperthyroidism. From fresh peripheral blood, roughly 11 ml in volume, the PBMCs were obtained. RNA transcripts yielded amplified TCR beta CDR3 regions. Scientists carried out first-round RT-PCR using HTBI primers and then a second-round multiplex PCR. TCRdb analysed the multiplex PCR reads with MiXCR anew, one entry per CDR3 protein. Of about 400,000 distinct CDR3 sequences listed, 15% are singletons. Study outcomes and limitations: Blood shared most expanded thyroid clonotypes above 0.001 frequency.

With 8 bases clipped from V and 4 bases from J, the junction kept 4 bases outside the gene matches. The CDR3 runs 12 residues. Germline V CDR1 and CDR2: MNHEY, SVGAGI. Many counts were recorded for this clonotype. Its antigen is not known. This sequence joins TRBV6-5 and TRBJ2-5; TRBD2 matches 7 bases. The sequence was obtained from a woman aged 18 to 35 with stable Graves' hyperthyroidism. Sequenced sample: peripheral blood. CDR3 sequence (DNA): TGTGCCAGCTCTTGGGAGGGAGAGACCCAGTACTTC. Its protein product is CASSWEGETQYF.